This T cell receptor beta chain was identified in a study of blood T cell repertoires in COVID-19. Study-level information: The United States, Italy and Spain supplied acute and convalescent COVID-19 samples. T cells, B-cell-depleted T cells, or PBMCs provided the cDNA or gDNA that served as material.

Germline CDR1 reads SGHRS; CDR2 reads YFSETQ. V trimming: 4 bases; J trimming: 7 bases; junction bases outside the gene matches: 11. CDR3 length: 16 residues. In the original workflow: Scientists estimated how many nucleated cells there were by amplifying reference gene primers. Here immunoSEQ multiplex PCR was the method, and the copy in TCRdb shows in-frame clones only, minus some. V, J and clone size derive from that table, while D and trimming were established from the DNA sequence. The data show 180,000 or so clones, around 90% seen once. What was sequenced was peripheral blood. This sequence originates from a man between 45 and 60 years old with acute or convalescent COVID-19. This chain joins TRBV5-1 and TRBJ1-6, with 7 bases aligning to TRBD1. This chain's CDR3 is CASSPGQERGNSPLHF. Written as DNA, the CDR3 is TGCGCCAGCAGCCCAGGACAGGAAAGGGGGAATTCACCCCTCCACTTT.